This record looks at one T cell receptor (beta chain) sequence and its context. Treatment of the sample: roughly 18 received Ad26.COV2.S at low or high dose, single or two shots; 5 received placebo; per-sample allocation not given. On day 63 after the first injection, vaccine and placebo recipients gave samples. TCRdb keeps only in-frame clones here, not all; method: immunoSEQ multiplex PCR. This sample carries 300,000 to 400,000 clones, more than 75% of them seen once, and the ten largest clones take 3.4%. The data were taken from a study of Ad26.COV2.S vaccination and SARS-CoV-2 variants. The CDR3 length is 15 residues. V dropped 5 bases and J dropped 1; count of bases not matched to a gene: 5. Germline loops: CDR1 MNHEY, CDR2 SMNVEV (reference sequence).

The sequenced sample was peripheral blood, obtained in a trial of Ad26.COV2.S vaccine versus placebo. The gene calls are TRBV27 and TRBJ1-3, with 7 bases fitting TRBD1. The sequence was collected from a person between 18 and 65 years old who received the Ad26.COV2.S COVID-19 vaccine or a placebo. This chain's CDR3 is CASSPRTGSGNTIYF. In DNA, the CDR3 is TGTGCCAGCAGTCCCAGGACAGGATCTGGAAACACCATATATTTT.